This entry lists 30 T cell receptor beta chains sequenced from one sample in a study of blood T cell repertoires in COVID-19. The repertoire was sequenced with immunoSEQ multiplex PCR; TCRdb's copy has only in-frame clones and lacks some. The sample gives approximately 62,000 clones, 75% to 90% of which show up once; about 9% is in the top ten. Sequencing was done on a sample of peripheral blood. The receptors originated from a human donor with active COVID-19. The donor label of this sample is uncertain.

This chain uses TRBV18 with TRBJ2-2; no firm D call. Germline loops: CDR1 KGHSH, CDR2 LQKENI. Trimming stripped 1 base from V and 1 base from J, with 10 bases between. The CDR3 has 16 amino acids. The CDR3 coding sequence is TGTGCCAGCTCACCACTGGCGGCCCTGAACACCGGGGAGCTGTTTTTT. Translating it yields CASSPLAALNTGELFF.

Only one count was recorded for this clone. This chain links TRBV5-1 with TRBJ2-1; 8 bases align to TRBD2. Germline assignment: CDR1 SGHRS and CDR2 YFSETQ. The CDR3 is 15 amino acids. With 4 bases clipped from V and 0 bases from J, the junction kept 3 bases outside the gene matches. The chain's CDR3 is CASSPGTSSYNEQFF. As DNA, the CDR3 is TGCGCCAGCAGCCCCGGGACTAGCTCCTACAATGAGCAGTTCTTC.

CDR3 nucleotides: TGTGCCAGCAGCTTGGATGGGACAGGGGGTATACCCCTCCACTTT. Amino acid sequence: CASSLDGTGGIPLHF. This sequence joins TRBV5-4 and TRBJ1-6; TRBD1 matches at 11 bases. V gave up 0 bases and J gave up 12 bases; unmatched junction bases: 5. Germline V gene data show CDR1 as SGHNT and CDR2 as YYREEE (reference sequence). CDR3 length: 15 amino acids.

The rearrangement uses TRBV27 and TRBJ2-1, with TRBD2 matching 11 bases. Germline V gene lookup returns CDR1 MNHEY and CDR2 SMNVEV (reference sequence). The CDR3 is made up of 18 amino acids. The V gene end was trimmed by 5 bases and the J gene end by 0 bases; junction bases not matched to a gene: 9. The CDR3 spells CASSPPRLAGSSYNEQFF. CDR3 DNA: TGTGCCAGCAGTCCCCCCCGACTAGCGGGGAGCTCCTACAATGAGCAGTTCTTC.

V is TRBV3-1 (or the pseudogene TRBV3-2) and J is TRBJ2-7; TRBD2 agrees at 7 bases. From germline, CDR1 is LGHDT and CDR2 YNNKEL (reference sequence). V was pared by 4 bases and J by 1 base, with 13 bases of the junction left unmatched. This CDR3 has 17 residues. The CDR3 is CASSPLGRGRNSYEQYF. DNA for the CDR3: TGTGCCAGCAGCCCCCTTGGACGCGGGAGAAATTCCTACGAGCAGTACTTC.

V gene TRBV5-1 combines with J gene TRBJ1-1; the match to TRBD1 covers 8 bases. The length of the CDR3 is 13 residues. CDR1 and CDR2 from the germline V gene are SGHRS and YFSETQ. J was trimmed by 6 bases and V by 4 bases; bases with no gene match: 5. In DNA, the CDR3 is TGCGCCAGCAGCCCAGACAGGGGATCTGAAGCTTTCTTT. Translating it yields CASSPDRGSEAFF.

The chain recombines TRBV2 with TRBJ2-7; 9 bases match TRBD2. Germline values: CDR1 SNHLY, CDR2 FYNNEI. The CDR3 is 14 amino acids. J lost 7 bases, V lost 7 bases, and 11 bases had no gene match. CDR3: CASMGGLAFGEQYF. CDR3 sequence (DNA): TGTGCCAGCATGGGGGGACTAGCCTTCGGGGAGCAGTACTTC.

This chain links TRBV5-6 with TRBJ2-1; 11 bases map to TRBD2. The CDR3 consists of 16 residues. V lost 0 bases and J lost 8; bases outside the gene matches: 7. Looked up from germline, CDR1 is SGHDT and CDR2 is YYEEEE. Here the CDR3 reads CASSLELAGGRDEQFF. CDR3 in DNA: TGTGCCAGCAGCTTGGAGCTAGCGGGAGGACGGGATGAGCAGTTCTTC.

The chain uses TRBV6-1 and TRBJ1-6; D call uncertain. The CDR3 has 15 amino acids. V was cut by 1 base and J by 6 bases, with 10 bases left in between. Germline CDR1 MNHNS, CDR2 SASEGT. The CDR3 loop is CASSEGSRFNSPLHF. In DNA form, the CDR3 reads TGTGCCAGCAGTGAAGGATCCAGATTTAATTCACCCCTCCACTTT.

V usage is TRBV3-1 (or the pseudogene TRBV3-2) and J usage is TRBJ1-1; unclear D gene. V was shortened by 8 bases and J by 1 base, with 5 bases between the two germline ends. In germline, CDR1 is LGHDT, CDR2 YNNKEL (reference sequence). This CDR3 is built from 11 residues. DNA for the CDR3: TGTGCCAGCGCGAGGAACACTGAAGCTTTCTTT. This encodes CASARNTEAFF.

This chain links TRBV9 with TRBJ2-1; TRBD2 matches at 8 bases. The CDR3 contains 15 residues. V shed 4 bases and J 5 bases; nucleotides not matched to a gene: 8. Germline V gene data show CDR1 as SGDLS and CDR2 as YYNGEE. The CDR3 is CASSPRGGRDNEQFF. DNA for the CDR3: TGTGCCAGCAGCCCCCGGGGGGGGCGTGACAATGAGCAGTTCTTC.

This clone was detected only once. This chain joins TRBV5-4 and TRBJ1-2, with 7 nucleotides matching TRBD1. This CDR3 region has 13 residues. The V gene end was trimmed by 4 bases and the J gene end by 6 bases; junction bases not matched to a gene: 6. Germline CDR1 is SGHNT and CDR2 is YYREEE (reference sequence). CDR3 in DNA: TGTGCCAGCAGCCCGACAGGGCGAGATGGCTACACCTTC. As protein: CASSPTGRDGYTF.

The V gene is TRBV5-4, the J gene TRBJ2-1; 7 bases match TRBD1. The CDR3 totals 15 residues. Germline CDR1 SGHNT, CDR2 YYREEE (reference sequence). Unmatched junction bases numbered 6, after V lost 3 bases and J lost 3 bases. Here the CDR3 reads CASSSRDSHYNEQFF. For the CDR3, the DNA is TGTGCCAGCAGCTCCCGGGACAGCCACTACAATGAGCAGTTCTTC.

V and J are TRBV27 and TRBJ2-7, with 9 positions matching TRBD1. V trimming: 6 bases; J trimming: 6 bases; junction bases outside the gene matches: 6. CDR1 MNHEY and CDR2 SMNVEV come from the germline V gene (reference sequence). This CDR3 is 13 amino acids long. CDR3 loop: CASRRTGDGEQYF. In nucleotides, the CDR3 is TGTGCCAGCAGACGGACAGGGGACGGCGAGCAGTACTTC.

This clone occurred a few times. V and J are TRBV2 and TRBJ2-7, with a weak D call TRBD2 (6 bases). Per the germline V gene, CDR1 is SNHLY and CDR2 is FYNNEI. The CDR3 contains 12 residues. Trimming removed 8 bases from V and 0 bases from J, with 8 bases in between. This CDR3 reads CASDGSSYEQYF. The CDR3, as DNA: TGTGCCAGCGACGGGAGCTCCTACGAGCAGTACTTC.

The chain joins TRBV21-1 to TRBJ2-7; the table assigns TRBD2, which was not confirmed against the DNA. TRBV21-1 is flagged as a pseudogene. This CDR3 has 17 amino acids. For the CDR3, the DNA is TGTGCCAGCAGCAAAGCCCCTCGGGAGGGGCTTCGCTACGAGCAGTACTTC. Its protein is CASSKAPREGLRYEQYF.

The CDR3 DNA sequence: TGTGCCACTGCCCGGACAGGTTCTAACTATGGCTACACCTTC. It codes for CATARTGSNYGYTF. The chain couples TRBV19 to TRBJ1-2, with 7 bases aligning to TRBD1. Germline V CDR1 and CDR2: LNHDA, SQIVND (reference sequence). J lost 0 bases, V lost 10 bases, and 8 bases had no gene match. The CDR3 has 14 amino acids.

This rearrangement joins TRBV2 to TRBJ2-2; 9 bases fit TRBD1. The germline CDR1 and CDR2 sequences are SNHLY and FYNNEI. V lost 5 bases and J lost 6; bases outside the gene matches: 4. This CDR3 is 14 amino acids long. CDR3 DNA sequence: TGTGCCAGCAGTTCCTGGACAGGGGCCGGGGAGCTGTTTTTT. This codes for CASSSWTGAGELFF. Full variable domain (remainder filled in from reference TRBV2 and TRBJ2-2): EPEVTQTPSHQVTQMGQEVILRCVPISNHLYFYWYRQILGQKVEFLVSFYNNEISEKSEIFDDQFSVERPDGSNFTLKIRSTKLEDSAMYFCASSSWTGAGELFFGEGSRLTVL.

V gene TRBV27 combines with J gene TRBJ2-1; 7 bases map to TRBD1. The CDR3 totals 15 residues. CDR1 and CDR2 from the germline V gene are MNHEY and SMNVEV (reference sequence). V dropped 3 bases and J dropped 4; count of bases not matched to a gene: 6. CDR3 bases: TGTGCCAGCAGTTTCAAGGGGGCGCAGTACAATGAGCAGTTCTTC. Protein product: CASSFKGAQYNEQFF.

The CDR3 DNA reads TGCGCCAGCAGTAGCCGGGACAGGGCGGCTAATTCACCCCTCCACTTT. Protein: CASSSRDRAANSPLHF. V gene TRBV10-1 combines with J gene TRBJ1-6; 9 bases match TRBD1. Germline V gene lookup returns CDR1 WNHNN and CDR2 SYGVQD (reference sequence). This CDR3 is 16 amino acids long. With 5 bases clipped from V and 6 bases from J, the junction kept 8 bases outside the gene matches.

The genes are TRBV6-1 and TRBJ1-1; D is undetermined. V was pared by 2 bases and J by 1 base, with 2 bases between. This CDR3 has 12 residues. Germline-derived CDR1 and CDR2 are MNHNS and SASEGT. CDR3 protein: CASSEQNTEAFF. The DNA for the CDR3 is TGTGCCAGCAGTGAACAGAACACTGAAGCTTTCTTT.

The chain carries TRBV5-6 and TRBJ1-2; TRBD1 aligns across 8 bases. The CDR3 contains 16 residues. Trimming removed 4 bases from V and 4 bases from J; junction bases left unmatched: 12. Germline-derived CDR1 and CDR2 are SGHDT and YYEEEE. CDR3 coding DNA: TGTGCCAGCAGCGGCCAGGCAGGGGGCATGGGCTATGGCTACACCTTC. Protein sequence: CASSGQAGGMGYGYTF.

The J gene is TRBJ2-3, the V gene TRBV20-1, with 8 bases fitting TRBD2. V lost 3 bases, J lost 2 bases, and 7 bases stayed unmatched. The CDR3 extends over 15 amino acids. The V gene's germline CDR1 is DFQATT and CDR2 SNEGSKA (reference sequence). As DNA, the CDR3 is TGCAGTGCTAGTGGCCTAGCGGGTATCACAGATACGCAGTATTTT. Its protein product is CSASGLAGITDTQYF.

This clone appeared once. The rearrangement links TRBV19 to TRBJ1-2; D possibly corresponds to TRBD1 (5 bases). The CDR3 spans 11 residues. Trimming took off 6 bases at V and 8 bases at J, with 10 bases between the two ends. Germline CDR1 reads LNHDA; CDR2 reads SQIVND (reference sequence). The CDR3: CASSPGLGYTF. The CDR3 DNA is TGTGCCAGTAGCCCAGGGCTGGGCTACACCTTC.

The sample holds one count of this clone. The chain joins TRBV30 to TRBJ2-1; possible D gene TRBD2, 6 bases. CDR1 GTSNPN and CDR2 SVGIG come from the germline V gene (reference sequence). Trimming cost V 0 bases and J 0 bases, with 15 bases left between them. This CDR3 has 17 amino acids. In DNA, the CDR3 is TGTGCCTGGAGTGTACTCCTCGGAGGGACCTCCTACAATGAGCAGTTCTTC. Its translation: CAWSVLLGGTSYNEQFF.

The chain recombines TRBV5-8 with TRBJ1-2; D is possibly TRBD1 (5 bases). From germline, CDR1 is SGHTS and CDR2 YDEGEE. V was trimmed by 1 base and J by 3 bases, leaving 10 bases between them. The CDR3 extends over 14 amino acids. The CDR3 bases are TGTGCCAGCAGCTTGCAGGGTATTGACTATGGCTACACCTTC. It translates to CASSLQGIDYGYTF.

The rearrangement joins TRBV5-1 to TRBJ1-2; D unresolved. V lost 2 bases to trimming and J lost 8 bases, with 16 bases between them. This CDR3 is 14 amino acids long. Per germline, CDR1 SGHRS and CDR2 YFSETQ. The CDR3: CASSFYGPREGYTF. CDR3 DNA: TGCGCCAGCAGCTTTTATGGACCAAGGGAGGGCTACACCTTC.

V usage is TRBV19 and J usage is TRBJ1-4, with D maybe TRBD1 (5 bases). The length of the CDR3 is 15 residues. Trimming cost V 5 bases and J 0 bases, with 10 bases left between them. CDR1 is LNHDA, CDR2 SQIVND, per germline (reference sequence). This CDR3 is CASSRQGPTNEKLFF. CDR3 nucleotides: TGTGCCAGTAGTCGGCAGGGTCCAACTAATGAAAAACTGTTTTTT.

This clone was seen repeatedly, ten times or more. The rearrangement joins TRBV6-5 to TRBJ2-7, with 7 bases aligning to TRBD2. Trimming cost V 0 bases and J 5 bases; bases outside gene matches: 7. The CDR3 has 15 residues. In germline, CDR1 is MNHEY, CDR2 SVGAGI. CDR3 loop: CASSYSAGTVDEQYF. The DNA of the CDR3 is TGTGCCAGCAGTTACTCAGCGGGAACTGTCGACGAGCAGTACTTC.

This CDR3 reads CASSRGPGRTDTQYF. The CDR3 DNA is TGCGCCAGCAGCCGGGGGCCAGGACGCACAGATACGCAGTATTTT. The chain couples TRBV4-1 to TRBJ2-3, with D possibly matching TRBD1 (6 bases). This CDR3 has 15 amino acids. With 4 bases removed from V and 1 base from J, the gap between germline ends came to 12 bases. Germline assignment: CDR1 MGHRA and CDR2 YSYEKL.